These T cell receptor beta chains were read from a single sample in a study of shared clonotypes between healthy human individuals. Produced via immunoSEQ multiplex PCR; TCRdb's table is partial and in-frame only. This sample has about 2.2 million clones, with 93% found just once. The sample consisted of naive CD8+ T cells from PBMCs. These receptors all stem from a man in his late teens or twenties in good health. Some clones in this sample may be carry-over from other donors' samples. CDR3s include the opening cysteine and the closing phenylalanine or tryptophan. D genes are given only for firm matches. The listing skips clone size in some rows; elsewhere it reads once, few, many or a size class.

CDR3nt	CDR3aa	j_gene	abundance	v_gene	d_gene
TGTGCCAGCAGCCAAGATTGGAACAGCCCGTACAATGAGCAGTTCTTC	CASSQDWNSPYNEQFF	TRBJ2-1	.	TRBV14	.
TGTGCCAGCAGTTACGAACCAGGGATACACACTGAAGCTTTCTTT	CASSYEPGIHTEAFF	TRBJ1-1	.	TRBV6-5	.
TGTGCCAGCAGTCCTAGACGGTCCTCCTACAATGAGCAGTTCTTC	CASSPRRSSYNEQFF	TRBJ2-1	.	TRBV6-5	.
TGTGCCAGCATGGGTTTCGAAGCTAACTATGGCTACACCTTC	CASMGFEANYGYTF	TRBJ1-2	.	TRBV7-8	.
TGCAGCGATCGGACAGGGGGCGGGGGCGGCTATGGCTACACCTTC	CSDRTGGGGGYGYTF	TRBJ1-2	.	TRBV29-1	TRBD1
TGTGCCATCAGCGGGACCCTGGGAACAGATACGCAGTATTTT	CAISGTLGTDTQYF	TRBJ2-3	.	TRBV10-3	.
TGTGCCAGCAGCTTAGCTGGCGGGCTACGCAATGAGCAGTTCTTC	CASSLAGGLRNEQFF	TRBJ2-1	.	TRBV11-2	.
TGTGCCAGCAGTTTTAACGGTTACGAGCAGTACTTC	CASSFNGYEQYF	TRBJ2-7	.	TRBV28	.
TGTGCCAGCAGTGCCTCCGCCAGGCTCACCTACGAGCAGTACTTC	CASSASARLTYEQYF	TRBJ2-7	.	TRBV2	.
TGTGCCAGTCTTCGGGAAGTCGGAGATACGCAGTATTTT	CASLREVGDTQYF	TRBJ2-3	.	TRBV19	.
TGCGCCAGCAGCTTCAACGGGGGAAATACTGAAGCTTTCTTT	CASSFNGGNTEAFF	TRBJ1-1	.	TRBV5-1	.
TGTGCCAGCAGCTTAGTAACAGGGGGCGATGAGCAGTTCTTC	CASSLVTGGDEQFF	TRBJ2-1	.	TRBV11-1	TRBD1
TGTGCCAGCAGTTTTTCCTCGCTAGCGGGGTCCGACTGGGGGCAAGAGACCCAGTACTTC	CASSFSSLAGSDWGQETQYF	TRBJ2-5	once	TRBV28	TRBD2
TGTGCCAGCAGCGTTTCAGGGGACCCGGTCGGCGAGCAGTACTTC	CASSVSGDPVGEQYF	TRBJ2-7	once	TRBV9	.
TGTGCCAGCAGCGCCCGGGACAGGGACACCGGGGAGCTGTTTTTT	CASSARDRDTGELFF	TRBJ2-2	.	TRBV9	TRBD1
TGCAGCGTTCGTCAGGGAGCGGGGACTGAAGCTTTCTTT	CSVRQGAGTEAFF	TRBJ1-1	once	TRBV29-1	.
TGTGCCAGCAGTGGGTCCTTCCGAGAGACCCAGTACTTC	CASSGSFRETQYF	TRBJ2-5	.	TRBV2	.
TGTGCCAGCAGACCCCGGGACAGCCTTTCCTACAATGAGCAGTTCTTC	CASRPRDSLSYNEQFF	TRBJ2-1	once	TRBV7-9	TRBD1
TGCAGCGTCACTTCGAAAAGGTCCTACGAGCAGTACTTC	CSVTSKRSYEQYF	TRBJ2-7	.	TRBV29-1	.